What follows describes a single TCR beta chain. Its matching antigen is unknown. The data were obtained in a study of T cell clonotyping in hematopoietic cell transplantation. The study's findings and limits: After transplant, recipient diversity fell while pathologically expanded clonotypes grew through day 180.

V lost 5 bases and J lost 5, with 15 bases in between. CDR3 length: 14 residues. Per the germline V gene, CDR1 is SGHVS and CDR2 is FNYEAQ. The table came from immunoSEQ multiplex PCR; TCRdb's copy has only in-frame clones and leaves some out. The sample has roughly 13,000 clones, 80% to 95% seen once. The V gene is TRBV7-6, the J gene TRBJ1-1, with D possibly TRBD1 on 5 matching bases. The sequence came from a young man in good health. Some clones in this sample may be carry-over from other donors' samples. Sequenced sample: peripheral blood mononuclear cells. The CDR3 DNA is TGTGCCAGCAGCGACGGACATAGGCGGACTGAAGCTTTCTTT. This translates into CASSDGHRRTEAFF.